The 32 T cell receptor beta chains listed next were all sequenced from one sample in a study of blood T cells in healthy people across ages. Through a sample-barcoded 5' primer and a J-beta primer mix, a second PCR was run for about 6 to 11 cycles. In TCRdb, the 5' RACE reads were re-called with MiXCR into one record per CDR3 protein. The sample has fewer than 900,000 distinct CDR3 sequences; roughly two fifths are singletons. Source material: blood. Source of these receptors: a woman aged 55-70 years in good health.

Notes on this clonotype: This clone may be a read error of a much larger clone one base away. The chain recombines TRBV29-1 with TRBJ1-2, with a tentative D call TRBD1 (6 bases). The CDR3 has 12 amino acids. Germline V gives CDR1 SQVTM, CDR2 ANQGSEA. V gave up 7 bases and J gave up 4 bases, with 13 bases separating them. The CDR3 coding sequence is TGCAGCGCTTCAGGGGAGGGCTATGGCTACACCTTC. This gives the protein CSASGEGYGYTF.

This clonotype occurred a few times. The chain carries TRBV10-3 and TRBJ2-4, with TRBD2 matching over 8 bases. CDR3 length equals 20 residues. V was pared by 4 bases and J by 1 base, with 18 bases of the junction left unmatched. From germline, CDR1 is ENHRY and CDR2 SYGVKD. The CDR3 loop is CAISVSWSGGSGTAKNIQYF. In nucleotides, the CDR3 is TGTGCCATCAGTGTAAGCTGGAGCGGGGGTAGCGGGACGGCCAAAAACATTCAGTACTTC.

The chain is built from TRBV9 and TRBJ2-2; perhaps TRBD1 as D (5 bases). The CDR3 is made up of 16 amino acids. The germline V gene encodes CDR1 SGDLS and CDR2 YYNGEE. Between the trimmed V and J ends, which lost 1 base and 1 base, there was a span of 11 bases. CDR3 sequence (DNA): TGTGCCAGCAGCGTATCTGCAGGGCTGAACACCGGGGAGCTGTTTTTT. This codes for CASSVSAGLNTGELFF. The whole variable domain, filled in from reference TRBV9 and TRBJ2-2, reads DSGVTQTPKHLITATGQRVTLRCSPRSGDLSVYWYQQSLDQGLQFLIQYYNGEERAKGNILERFSAQQFPDLHSELNLSSLELGDSALYFCASSVSAGLNTGELFFGEGSRLTVL.

Comment on this clonotype: A read error may be the cause here, since a much bigger clone is one base away. This chain connects TRBV28 to TRBJ2-5; D possibly corresponds to TRBD2 (5 bases). Judging by the DNA end, TRBJ2-7 fits better; the J call may be wrong. Germline V gene lookup returns CDR1 MDHEN and CDR2 SYDVKM. This CDR3 is built from 13 residues. CDR3 loop: CASSLRGRYEQYF. The DNA for the CDR3 is TGTGCCAGCAGTCTCCGGGGTCGCTACGAGCAGTACTTC.

The chain links TRBV10-1 to TRBJ2-4; TRBD2 might be the D (5 bases). V was cut by 4 bases and J by 0 bases, with 10 bases left in between. The CDR3 is 15 residues long. Germline CDR1 and CDR2: WNHNN and SYGVQD (reference sequence). The DNA for the CDR3 is TGCGCCAGCAGTGGGGGAGACTCAGCCAAAAACATTCAGTACTTC. Its translation is CASSGGDSAKNIQYF.

This clonotype was detected a few times. The chain links TRBV6-5 to TRBJ2-1; 11 bases line up with TRBD2. The CDR3 has 14 residues. The V and J ends lost 6 bases and 8 bases, in that order; junction bases with no gene match: 6. Germline V lookup: CDR1 MNHEY, CDR2 SVGAGI. CDR3 region: CASRLSGRVDEQFF. DNA for the CDR3: TGTGCCAGCAGACTTAGCGGGAGGGTCGATGAGCAGTTCTTC.

The genes are TRBV6-2 or TRBV6-3 and TRBJ2-5; 7 bases align to TRBD2. Germline values: CDR1 MNHEY, CDR2 SVGEGT. The CDR3 extends over 12 amino acids. The V gene end was trimmed by 8 bases and the J gene end by 11 bases; junction bases not matched to a gene: 11. The CDR3 spells CASGIAGFGQYF. The CDR3 DNA sequence: TGTGCCAGCGGGATAGCGGGTTTTGGGCAGTACTTC.

This chain links TRBV7-9 with TRBJ2-7; TRBD2 is a possible D gene (5 bases). The J call may not be correct, given that the DNA end is closer to TRBJ2-5. The CDR3 loop spans 13 amino acids. Germline lookup yields CDR1 SEHNR and CDR2 FQNEAQ (reference sequence). DNA for the CDR3: TGTGCCAGCAGCAGACGGGGTTGGGAGACCCAGTACTTC. Translation gives CASSRRGWETQYF.

The CDR3 loop is CASTSGSFSEQYF. CDR3 nucleotide sequence: TGTGCCAGCACTTCCGGGTCTTTTAGCGAGCAGTACTTC. This chain connects TRBV6-5 to TRBJ2-7; D remains unclear. V was clipped by 7 bases and J by 6 bases, with 16 bases between them. This CDR3 has 13 residues. The germline gives CDR1 MNHEY, CDR2 SVGAGI.

This clonotype came up once. The chain combines TRBV6-5 with TRBJ2-4; a weak D match, TRBD2 (6 bases). The V gene's germline CDR1 is MNHEY and CDR2 SVGAGI. V lost 2 bases and J 5 bases, leaving 10 bases between the germline ends. The CDR3 runs to 14 residues. The CDR3 sequence is CASSYGGSQNIQYF. The CDR3 bases are TGTGCCAGCAGTTACGGAGGGTCCCAAAACATTCAGTACTTC.

This clonotype was seen many times. The chain carries TRBV29-1 and TRBJ2-5; unclear D gene. Germline assignment: CDR1 SQVTM and CDR2 ANQGSEA. The CDR3 covers 11 residues. As DNA, the CDR3 is TGCAGTGGAGCTGTTGGGGAGACCCAGTACTTC. Protein sequence: CSGAVGETQYF. The full variable domain, rest sourced from reference TRBV29-1 and TRBJ2-5, is SAVISQKPSRDICQRGTSLTIQCQVDSQVTMMFWYRQQPGQSLTLIATANQGSEATYESGFVIDKFPISRPNLTFSTLTVSNMSPEDSSIYLCSGAVGETQYFGPGTRLLVL.

Comments on this clonotype: A much larger clone differs from this one at a single base, so this may be a read error. V is TRBV28 and J is TRBJ2-3; 11 nucleotides line up with TRBD1. This CDR3 spans 15 amino acids. Germline V gene data show CDR1 as MDHEN and CDR2 as SYDVKM. CDR3 region: CASSSGTGGTDAQYF. The CDR3, as DNA: TGTGCCAGCAGTTCCGGGACAGGGGGAACAGATGCGCAGTATTTT.

The chain is built from TRBV5-1 and TRBJ1-6, with D unclear. The V end was cut by 0 bases, the J end by 0 bases, with 7 bases between. CDR1 is SGHRS and CDR2 is YFSETQ in the germline V gene. CDR3 length: 16 amino acids. CDR3 protein: CASSLAQASYNSPLHF. DNA for the CDR3: TGCGCCAGCAGCTTGGCCCAGGCCTCCTATAATTCACCCCTCCACTTT.

On this clonotype: A read error may produce the germline difference seen at one junction end. V gene TRBV28 combines with J gene TRBJ1-5; no clear D. Germline V gene lookup returns CDR1 MDHEN and CDR2 SYDVKM. This CDR3 spans 15 amino acids. DNA of the CDR3: TGTGCCAGCAGTTTATTCGGGAATAGCGATCAGCCCCAGCATTTT. It yields the protein CASSLFGNSDQPQHF.

The chain couples TRBV29-1 to TRBJ2-2, with no clear D. Per germline, CDR1 SQVTM and CDR2 ANQGSEA. V was trimmed by 3 bases and J by 5 bases, leaving 7 bases between them. The CDR3 consists of 12 residues. CDR3 sequence reads: CSVEVRTGELFF. The CDR3 nucleotides are TGCAGCGTTGAGGTCCGGACCGGGGAGCTGTTTTTT.

The rearrangement joins TRBV3-1 to TRBJ1-1; 9 nucleotides line up with TRBD1. V lost 2 bases, J lost 6 bases, and 10 bases stayed unmatched. Looked up from germline, CDR1 is LGHDT and CDR2 is YNNKEL (reference sequence). CDR3 length equals 16 residues. CDR3 sequence (DNA): TGTGCCAGCAGCCAATATAAAAACAGGGGGCTCTCTGAAGCTTTCTTT. It translates to CASSQYKNRGLSEAFF. Combining the CDR3 with reference TRBV3-1 and TRBJ1-1 gives the whole variable domain DTAVSQTPKYLVTQMGNDKSIKCEQNLGHDTMYWYKQDSKKFLKIMFSYNNKELIINETVPNRFSPKSPDKAHLNLHINSLELGDSAVYFCASSQYKNRGLSEAFFGQGTRLTVV.

As DNA, the CDR3 is TGTGCCAGCAGCCATTTCGGGGAGCAGTTCTTC. Amino acid sequence: CASSHFGEQFF. This chain joins TRBV14 and TRBJ2-1; no firm D call. Germline values: CDR1 SGHDN, CDR2 FVKESK. The ends were cut back, 3 bases at V and 10 bases at J, with 7 bases in the middle. This CDR3 comprises 11 residues.

There are a few counts of this clonotype. The gene calls are TRBV10-2 and TRBJ2-1; 9 bases are shared with TRBD1. Per germline, CDR1 WSHSY and CDR2 SAAADI. Trimming took 0 bases from V and 3 from J; bases not matched to a gene: 3. There are 16 residues in the CDR3. As DNA, the CDR3 is TGCGCCAGCAGTGAGTCCCGGACAGGGGACTACAATGAGCAGTTCTTC. It is translated as CASSESRTGDYNEQFF.

This sequence joins TRBV5-4 and TRBJ2-5; 7 bases align to TRBD2. V was clipped by 4 bases and J by 5 bases; unmatched bases: 11. The CDR3 is 15 residues long. CDR1 is SGHNT, CDR2 YYREEE, per germline (reference sequence). CDR3 bases: TGTGCCAGCAGCCCCTTGGCGGGAGTTCGGGAGACCCAGTACTTC. This encodes CASSPLAGVRETQYF.

V is TRBV20-1 and J is TRBJ2-7, with 8 bases identical to TRBD2. Germline V CDR1 and CDR2: DFQATT, SNEGSKA (reference sequence). V lost 7 bases and J lost 4; bases outside the gene matches: 12. The CDR3 loop spans 14 amino acids. CDR3 in amino acids: CSGTGGAGGYEQYF. The CDR3 nucleotides read TGCAGTGGCACCGGTGGGGCGGGAGGTTACGAGCAGTACTTC.

V is TRBV12-3 or TRBV12-4 and J is TRBJ2-7, with D tentatively TRBD1 (5 bases). This CDR3 spans 13 amino acids. V gave up 10 bases and J gave up 2 bases, with 15 bases separating them. The CDR3 DNA reads TGTGCCACTAAGGGCAGGGTAGCCTACGAGCAGTACTTC. Amino acid sequence: CATKGRVAYEQYF.

The DNA for the CDR3 is TGTGCCAGCAGCTTAATGACTAGCGCCTCGCAGTATTTT. Encoded protein: CASSLMTSASQYF. The chain is built from TRBV7-9 and TRBJ2-3; 8 bases fit TRBD2. CDR3 length: 13 amino acids. V lost 2 bases, J lost 10 bases, and 5 bases stayed unmatched. CDR1 is SEHNR and CDR2 is FQNEAQ in the germline V gene (reference sequence). The full variable domain, completed using reference TRBV7-9 and TRBJ2-3, is DTGVSQNPRHKITKRGQNVTFRCDPISEHNRLYWYRQTLGQGPEFLTYFQNEAQLEKSRLLSDRFSAERPKGSFSTLEIQRTEQGDSAMYLCASSLMTSASQYFGPGTRLTVL.

J is TRBJ2-5 and V is TRBV20-1; D may be TRBD1 or TRBD2 (5 bases each). Germline V lookup: CDR1 DFQATT, CDR2 SNEGSKA (reference sequence). This CDR3 is 14 amino acids long. V was pared by 8 bases and J by 5 bases, with 21 bases between. The CDR3 sequence is CSLPGWGRGETQYF. CDR3 coding DNA: TGCAGTCTGCCAGGTTGGGGACGGGGCGAGACCCAGTACTTC.

In regard to this clonotype: A read error may produce the germline difference seen at one junction end. This chain joins TRBV5-1 and TRBJ1-4; D is perhaps TRBD1 (5 bases). The CDR3 has 15 residues. Germline loops: CDR1 SGHRS, CDR2 YFSETQ. The CDR3 here is CASSKPGLAKEKLFF. As DNA, the CDR3 is TGCGCCAGCAGCAAGCCAGGGTTAGCTAAGGAAAAACTGTTTTTT.

This chain's CDR3 is CASGGTSYGYTF. CDR3 sequence (DNA): TGTGCCAGCGGGGGAACGAGCTATGGCTACACCTTC. The chain is built from TRBV6-5 and TRBJ1-2, with a tentative D call TRBD1 (5 bases). The V gene's germline CDR1 is MNHEY and CDR2 SVGAGI. Between the trimmed V and J ends, which lost 8 bases and 4 bases, there was a span of 11 bases. The CDR3 totals 12 residues.

In this sample, this clonotype turned up many times. In DNA form, the CDR3 reads TGTGCCAGCAGCTTAATGGAGACCCAGTACTTC. Protein product: CASSLMETQYF. The chain is built from TRBV7-8 and TRBJ2-5; D not resolved. This CDR3 spans 11 amino acids. The ends were cut back, 2 bases at V and 5 bases at J, with 3 bases in the middle. The germline gives CDR1 SGHVS, CDR2 FQNEAQ.

Comments on this clonotype: Possible read error: a much larger clone is one base away. The chain has TRBV4-2 and TRBJ2-5; TRBD1 agrees at 9 bases. The CDR3 loop spans 17 amino acids. Unmatched junction bases numbered 7, after V lost 0 bases and J lost 2 bases. The germline CDR1 and CDR2 sequences are LGHNA and YNFKEQ. CDR3 coding DNA: TGTGCCAGCAGCCAAGATCTAACGGGACAGGGTCAAGAGACCCAGTACTTC. Translating it yields CASSQDLTGQGQETQYF.

This chain connects TRBV12-3 or TRBV12-4 to TRBJ1-5, with D tentatively TRBD1 (5 bases). This CDR3 spans 13 amino acids. V was clipped by 0 bases and J by 7 bases, with 7 bases between them. As DNA, the CDR3 is TGTGCCAGCAGTTTAGCCCGGGGCCAGCCCCAGCATTTT. Residues: CASSLARGQPQHF.

In its sample, this clonotype was seen once. V gene TRBV20-1 combines with J gene TRBJ1-1; D is undetermined. V was trimmed by 6 bases and J by 3 bases, leaving 14 bases between them. CDR1 and CDR2 from the germline V gene are DFQATT and SNEGSKA (reference sequence). The CDR3 covers 13 residues. DNA of the CDR3: TGCAGTGCCCCGGCGCGGGTAGACACTGAAGCTTTCTTT. Translated, it gives CSAPARVDTEAFF.

This clonotype was counted a few times. The chain carries TRBV20-1 and TRBJ1-4; the D is unclear. The V gene lost 3 bases and the J gene lost 6 bases, with 14 bases spanning the gap. The CDR3 has 14 residues. The germline V gene has CDR1 DFQATT and CDR2 SNEGSKA (reference sequence). CDR3 DNA: TGCAGTGCTAGTACCTGGCGGTTCCATGAAAAACTGTTTTTT. This encodes CSASTWRFHEKLFF.

This rearrangement joins TRBV20-1 to TRBJ2-5; D remains ambiguous. The V end was cut by 6 bases, the J end by 2 bases, with 13 bases between. CDR1 DFQATT and CDR2 SNEGSKA come from the germline V gene (reference sequence). The CDR3 loop spans 13 amino acids. This CDR3 reads CSAPGPWQETQYF. The DNA of the CDR3 is TGCAGTGCCCCCGGACCATGGCAAGAGACCCAGTACTTC.

This rearrangement joins TRBV20-1 to TRBJ2-7, with D unclear. CDR3 length equals 15 residues. The V end lost 6 bases, the J end lost 7 bases, and 25 bases lay between the germline ends. Germline values: CDR1 DFQATT, CDR2 SNEGSKA (reference sequence). CDR3 sequence (DNA): TGCAGTGCCACACATCCAGAACAAGTCTACAATGAGCAGTACTTC. Translation gives CSATHPEQVYNEQYF.